These 27 T cell receptor beta chains came from one sample sequenced in a study of blood T cell repertoires in COVID-19. Profiling relied on immunoSEQ multiplex PCR, and the TCRdb table lists in-frame clones only, not all of them. This sample has roughly 60,000 clones; 90% to 95% occur once, and the top ten carry around 4.3%. Material: peripheral blood. The receptors were sampled from a man aged 50-59 years with active COVID-19.

The V call is TRBV5-1, the J call TRBJ2-7, with a tentative D call TRBD2 (5 bases). V was shortened by 7 bases and J by 2 bases, with 10 bases between the two germline ends. CDR1 and CDR2 (germline): SGHRS, YFSETQ. This CDR3 has 12 residues. CDR3 region: CASSEGPYEQYF. The CDR3 DNA is TGCGCCAGCTCCGAGGGTCCCTACGAGCAGTACTTC.

The gene calls are TRBV20-1 and TRBJ1-1; D remains unclear. There are 8 residues in the CDR3. Germline V CDR1 and CDR2: DFQATT, SNEGSKA (reference sequence). The CDR3, as DNA: TGCGCCATAGATCGGGCTTTCTTT. It encodes CAIDRAFF.

The rearrangement uses TRBV28 and TRBJ1-2; 12 bases map to TRBD1. The CDR3 is 14 residues long. CDR1 is MDHEN and CDR2 is SYDVKM in the germline V gene. V was pared by 6 bases and J by 8 bases, with 7 bases of the junction left unmatched. In nucleotides, the CDR3 is TGTGCCAGCAGATATCTGGGACAGGGGGCGGGCTACACCTTC. Its translation: CASRYLGQGAGYTF.

This chain links TRBV6-1 with TRBJ1-2; tentative D call: TRBD1 (6 bases). CDR1 MNHNS and CDR2 SASEGT come from the germline V gene. V lost 1 base to trimming and J lost 7 bases, with 22 bases between them. This CDR3 has 17 residues. The CDR3 sequence: CASSEVFNLRQGFGYTF. CDR3 DNA sequence: TGTGCCAGCAGTGAAGTGTTTAATCTTCGGCAGGGGTTTGGCTACACCTTC.

This clone was seen just once. The V call is TRBV19, the J call TRBJ2-3; possible D gene TRBD2, 5 bases. V lost 4 bases and J 1 base, leaving 9 bases between the germline ends. CDR1 and CDR2 (germline): LNHDA, SQIVND (reference sequence). CDR3 length: 14 amino acids. In nucleotides, the CDR3 is TGTGCCAGTAGTAAGAGGGAACGCACAGATACGCAGTATTTT. It codes for CASSKRERTDTQYF.

A single count supports this clone. The CDR3 spells CASSFTRDTEAFF. CDR3 nucleotides: TGTGCCAGCAGCTTCACCAGGGACACTGAAGCTTTCTTT. This chain links TRBV7-3 with TRBJ1-1; weak D call: TRBD1 (5 bases). Deletions cut 3 bases from V and 3 bases from J, with 8 bases between. Germline CDR1 SGHTA, CDR2 FQGTGA. The CDR3 is 13 residues long.

The genes are TRBV7-9 and TRBJ2-7, with D hard to call. Germline assignment: CDR1 SEHNR and CDR2 FQNEAQ (reference sequence). Trimming took off 5 bases at V and 5 bases at J, with 13 bases between the two ends. The CDR3 spans 13 residues. The CDR3 spells CASSRGNYHEQYF. CDR3 in DNA: TGTGCCAGCAGCCGAGGTAACTACCACGAGCAGTACTTC.

This clone was counted once. V usage is TRBV19 and J usage is TRBJ2-1; 8 nucleotides align to TRBD2. V was pared by 4 bases and J by 9 bases, with 5 bases of the junction left unmatched. The CDR3 runs to 13 residues. Germline CDR1 LNHDA, CDR2 SQIVND (reference sequence). In nucleotides, the CDR3 is TGTGCCAGTAGTACGGAGCGGGGGATTGAGCAGTTCTTC. Translated, it gives CASSTERGIEQFF.

The CDR3 protein is CASSAAGQGLHGYTF. CDR3 bases: TGTGCCAGCTCAGCGGCAGGACAGGGGCTTCATGGCTACACCTTC. J is TRBJ1-2 and V is TRBV18; 9 positions agree with TRBD1. J was trimmed by 6 bases and V by 5 bases; bases with no gene match: 10. CDR3 length: 15 residues. Germline V gene data show CDR1 as KGHSH and CDR2 as LQKENI.

This sequence joins TRBV29-1 and TRBJ2-1, with 7 nucleotides matching TRBD2. V lost 2 bases to trimming and J lost 0 bases; unmatched junction nucleotides: 4. Per germline, CDR1 SQVTM and CDR2 ANQGSEA. The CDR3 is 15 residues long. CDR3 DNA: TGCAGCGTTGAATTGGGGACTACCTCCTACAATGAGCAGTTCTTC. Its translation is CSVELGTTSYNEQFF.

The chain is built from TRBV2 and TRBJ2-3; 8 nucleotides match TRBD2. CDR3 length: 18 amino acids. After removal of 2 bases from V and 2 bases from J, the junction contained 12 bases not matched to a gene. Germline loops: CDR1 SNHLY, CDR2 FYNNEI. The CDR3: CASSERGRGARYTDTQYF. Written as DNA, the CDR3 is TGTGCCAGCAGTGAAAGAGGGCGGGGGGCCCGATACACAGATACGCAGTATTTT.

The CDR3 protein is CAWSAAGGFTDTQYF. CDR3 DNA sequence: TGTGCCTGGAGTGCGGCAGGGGGCTTCACAGATACGCAGTATTTT. The chain joins TRBV30 to TRBJ2-3; 8 nucleotides match TRBD1. V lost 1 base, J lost 2 bases, and 5 bases stayed unmatched. CDR1 is GTSNPN and CDR2 is SVGIG in the germline V gene (reference sequence). The CDR3 is 15 residues long.

This clone was seen only once. V is TRBV4-1 and J is TRBJ2-5; 8 positions match TRBD1. The germline CDR1 and CDR2 sequences are MGHRA and YSYEKL. The CDR3 extends over 17 amino acids. Trimming cost V 4 bases and J 5 bases; bases outside gene matches: 15. CDR3 region: CASSLALGRGRGETQYF. The CDR3 bases are TGCGCCAGCAGCCTTGCCCTAGGCAGGGGGCGCGGGGAGACCCAGTACTTC.

The genes are TRBV20-1 and TRBJ2-7; maybe TRBD1 (6 bases). The CDR3 covers 17 residues. Trimming removed 3 bases from V and 2 bases from J, with 23 bases in between. CDR1 is DFQATT and CDR2 is SNEGSKA in the germline V gene (reference sequence). The CDR3 spells CSASRPGTSLLPYEQYF. The CDR3 region has the DNA TGCAGTGCTAGTCGGCCAGGGACATCCTTGTTGCCCTACGAGCAGTACTTC.

The rearrangement links TRBV28 to TRBJ2-3, with TRBD1 matching over 7 bases. The germline CDR1 and CDR2 sequences are MDHEN and SYDVKM. V lost 4 bases to trimming and J lost 5 bases; unmatched junction nucleotides: 0. The CDR3 contains 12 residues. This CDR3 is CASSYRGDTQYF. As DNA, the CDR3 is TGTGCCAGCAGTTACAGGGGAGATACGCAGTATTTT.

In its sample, this clone was seen once. The chain links TRBV2 to TRBJ2-6, with 9 bases identical to TRBD1. Per germline, CDR1 SNHLY and CDR2 FYNNEI. With V trimmed by 6 bases and J by 0 bases, 9 bases remained unmatched. There are 18 residues in the CDR3. The CDR3 loop is CASSPGQGRVSGANVLTF. CDR3 DNA sequence: TGTGCCAGCAGCCCGGGACAGGGAAGAGTCTCTGGGGCCAACGTCCTGACTTTC.

V and J are TRBV9 and TRBJ2-3; 10 bases map to TRBD2. Germline-derived CDR1 and CDR2 are SGDLS and YYNGEE. The trim removed 0 bases at V and 2 bases at J, leaving 3 bases unmatched. The CDR3 is made up of 16 amino acids. This CDR3 is CASSVAAGGITDTQYF. The CDR3 nucleotides read TGTGCCAGCAGCGTAGCAGCGGGGGGGATCACAGATACGCAGTATTTT.

The rearrangement joins TRBV19 to TRBJ2-7, with a tentative D call TRBD2 (5 bases). V lost 6 bases and J lost 2, with 11 bases in between. The CDR3 length is 13 residues. CDR1 and CDR2 from the germline V gene are LNHDA and SQIVND (reference sequence). The CDR3 region is CASSPLGTYEQYF. In DNA form, the CDR3 reads TGTGCCAGTAGCCCCCTCGGGACCTACGAGCAGTACTTC.

This chain connects TRBV28 to TRBJ1-2, with TRBD1 as a possible D gene (6 bases). V was pared by 3 bases and J by 8 bases, with 10 bases between. The CDR3 spans 12 residues. Germline CDR1 MDHEN, CDR2 SYDVKM. CDR3 sequence reads: CASSFTGYGYTF. As DNA, the CDR3 is TGTGCCAGCAGTTTTACAGGGTACGGCTACACCTTC.

This chain joins TRBV11-3 and TRBJ2-7, with D maybe TRBD1 (5 bases). The germline V gene has CDR1 SGHNT and CDR2 YENEEA. Trimming removed 0 bases at V and 3 bases at J, with 18 bases between. This CDR3 is 17 amino acids long. The CDR3, as DNA: TGTGCCAGCAGCTTAGAGGGGCAGTTCCACGGGTACTACGAGCAGTACTTC. Its protein is CASSLEGQFHGYYEQYF.

The V call is TRBV7-8, the J call TRBJ1-5; no clear D gene. This CDR3 region has 16 residues. Trimming removed 1 base at V and 3 bases at J, with 13 bases between. The germline gives CDR1 SGHVS, CDR2 FQNEAQ. In nucleotides, the CDR3 is TGTGCCAGCAGCTTAGGATTGGGGAGTTTCAATCAGCCCCAGCATTTT. This translates into CASSLGLGSFNQPQHF.

In DNA form, the CDR3 reads TGTGCCAGTAGTATCGGCCGGGAGGAAAAACTGTTTTTT. It specifies CASSIGREEKLFF. V gene TRBV19 combines with J gene TRBJ1-4, with D uncertain. In germline, CDR1 is LNHDA, CDR2 SQIVND (reference sequence). This CDR3 spans 13 amino acids. The V end was cut by 3 bases, the J end by 8 bases, with 10 bases between.

The J gene is TRBJ1-1, the V gene TRBV10-3; no firm D call. V gave up 6 bases and J gave up 1 base, with 6 bases separating them. The CDR3 is made up of 12 amino acids. CDR1 is ENHRY and CDR2 is SYGVKD in the germline V gene. The chain's CDR3 is CAIRNRNTEAFF. CDR3 nucleotides: TGTGCCATCAGAAACAGGAACACTGAAGCTTTCTTT.

The rearrangement joins TRBV7-9 to TRBJ2-3; weak D call: TRBD2 (5 bases). The length of the CDR3 is 17 residues. V gave up 7 bases and J gave up 0 bases, with 20 bases separating them. In germline, CDR1 is SEHNR, CDR2 FQNEAQ (reference sequence). The CDR3 DNA follows: TGTGCCAGCACCCTCCGGAGCGGCCCTGGGAGCACAGATACGCAGTATTTT. Its protein product is CASTLRSGPGSTDTQYF.

CDR3 loop: CATSRDPAANQPQHF. Here the CDR3 DNA reads TGTGCCACCAGCAGAGATCCCGCGGCGAATCAGCCCCAGCATTTT. The chain joins TRBV15 to TRBJ1-5; no definite D call. The germline V gene encodes CDR1 LNHNV and CDR2 YYDKDF (reference sequence). The V gene lost 0 bases and the J gene lost 4 bases, with 10 bases spanning the gap. There are 15 residues in the CDR3. The whole variable domain, remainder taken from reference TRBV15 and TRBJ1-5, is DAMVIQNPRYQVTQFGKPVTLSCSQTLNHNVMYWYQQKSSQAPKLLFHYYDKDFNNEADTPDNFQSRRPNTSFCFLDIRSPGLGDTAMYLCATSRDPAANQPQHFGDGTRLSIL.

The gene calls are TRBV6-5 and TRBJ1-2; possible D gene TRBD1, 5 bases. Germline CDR1 MNHEY, CDR2 SVGAGI. V shed 7 bases and J shed 4 bases, with 13 bases lying between them. This CDR3 has 13 residues. CDR3 sequence (DNA): TGTGCCAGCAAACCAGGGTCGGCCTATGGCTACACCTTC. Protein: CASKPGSAYGYTF.

V gene TRBV4-1 combines with J gene TRBJ2-3, with D possibly matching TRBD1 (5 bases). V lost 4 bases and J 6 bases, leaving 14 bases between the germline ends. This CDR3 comprises 14 residues. The germline V gene has CDR1 MGHRA and CDR2 YSYEKL. The CDR3 sequence: CASSLLGASDTQYF. The CDR3 region has the DNA TGCGCCAGCAGCCTCTTAGGGGCGTCGGATACGCAGTATTTT.